This is a list of T cell receptor beta chains from one sample in a study of T cell clones after liver transplantation. Profiling relied on immunoSEQ multiplex PCR, and the TCRdb table lists in-frame clones only, not all of them. The sample includes tens of thousands of clones, approximately 81% seen only once; the top ten take 2.1%. This specimen was CD4+ T cells from blood, taken about 50 months after liver transplant. The receptors were sampled from a human patient who received a liver transplant. The graft donor may have contributed some T cells. Each CDR3 is given with its conserved first and last residue. A D gene is named only where the DNA matches it firmly. For some rows the clone size is stated as once, few or many, or as a class when expanded; others skip it.

clone_size: .
v_call: TRBV7-2
cdr3_length: 18
j_call: TRBJ2-1
d_call: .
cdr3_aa: CASSVEPRHTSIYNEQFF
cdr3_nt: TGTGCCAGCAGCGTAGAACCTCGTCACACGAGCATCTACAATGAGCAGTTCTTC

clone_size: .
v_call: TRBV7-2
cdr3_length: 15
j_call: TRBJ2-5
d_call: .
cdr3_aa: CASSSRAGLSETQYF
cdr3_nt: TGTGCCAGCAGCTCCCGAGCGGGCCTATCCGAGACCCAGTACTTC

clone_size: .
v_call: TRBV10-2
cdr3_length: 13
j_call: TRBJ2-3
d_call: .
cdr3_aa: CAGNPGVGDTQYF
cdr3_nt: TGCGCCGGAAACCCCGGAGTTGGGGATACGCAGTATTTT

clone_size: .
v_call: TRBV6-6
cdr3_length: 14
j_call: TRBJ2-7
d_call: TRBD1
cdr3_aa: CASRRGQGAYEQYF
cdr3_nt: TGTGCCAGCAGACGGGGACAGGGCGCCTACGAGCAGTACTTC

clone_size: few
v_call: TRBV30
cdr3_length: 13
j_call: TRBJ1-1
d_call: .
cdr3_aa: CACSYTYSTEAFF
cdr3_nt: TGTGCCTGCTCGTACACCTATTCCACTGAAGCTTTCTTT

clone_size: once
v_call: TRBV6-5
cdr3_length: 14
j_call: TRBJ1-5
d_call: .
cdr3_aa: CASSYVQNDQPQHF
cdr3_nt: TGTGCCAGCAGTTACGTACAGAACGATCAGCCCCAGCATTTT

clone_size: .
v_call: TRBV18
cdr3_length: 13
j_call: TRBJ1-4
d_call: .
cdr3_aa: CASSPPGAAKLFF
cdr3_nt: TGTGCCAGCTCACCACCGGGCGCTGCAAAACTGTTTTTT

clone_size: .
v_call: TRBV6-5
cdr3_length: 14
j_call: TRBJ2-3
d_call: .
cdr3_aa: CASSWSSGTDTQYF
cdr3_nt: TGTGCCAGCAGTTGGTCTAGCGGCACAGATACGCAGTATTTT

clone_size: .
v_call: TRBV18
cdr3_length: 14
j_call: TRBJ2-6
d_call: .
cdr3_aa: CASSLQGGANVLTF
cdr3_nt: TGTGCCAGCTCACTACAGGGTGGGGCCAACGTCCTGACTTTC

clone_size: .
v_call: TRBV12-5
cdr3_length: 18
j_call: TRBJ1-5
d_call: TRBD1
cdr3_aa: CASGLFRTGLGGNQPQHF
cdr3_nt: TGTGCTAGTGGTTTGTTTCGGACAGGGCTGGGGGGTAATCAGCCCCAGCATTTT

clone_size: .
v_call: TRBV5-6
cdr3_length: 15
j_call: TRBJ1-4
d_call: .
cdr3_aa: CASSLVGSQDEKLFF
cdr3_nt: TGTGCCAGCAGCTTGGTCGGCAGCCAGGATGAAAAACTGTTTTTT

clone_size: once
v_call: TRBV7-5
cdr3_length: 17
j_call: TRBJ2-3
d_call: .
cdr3_aa: CARSLESSGRPTDTQYF
cdr3_nt: TGTGCCAGAAGCTTAGAATCTAGCGGGAGGCCCACAGATACGCAGTATTTT

clone_size: .
v_call: TRBV30
cdr3_length: 20
j_call: TRBJ1-6
d_call: .
cdr3_aa: CAWSLSDRGAGSSYNSPLHF
cdr3_nt: TGTGCCTGGAGTCTATCGGATAGGGGGGCCGGGAGCTCCTATAATTCACCCCTCCACTTT

clone_size: .
v_call: TRBV7-3
cdr3_length: 12
j_call: TRBJ2-7
d_call: .
cdr3_aa: CASSLSSYEQYF
cdr3_nt: TGTGCCAGCAGCTTAAGCTCCTACGAGCAGTACTTC

clone_size: once
v_call: TRBV7-9
cdr3_length: 14
j_call: TRBJ1-6
d_call: .
cdr3_aa: CASSSARDISPLHF
cdr3_nt: TGTGCCAGCAGCTCGGCCCGGGACATATCACCCCTCCACTTT

clone_size: .
v_call: TRBV5-4
cdr3_length: 16
j_call: TRBJ1-6
d_call: .
cdr3_aa: CASSNPSEGLYSPLHF
cdr3_nt: TGTGCCAGCAGCAACCCCTCGGAGGGACTATATTCACCCCTCCACTTT

clone_size: .
v_call: TRBV10-3
cdr3_length: 15
j_call: TRBJ2-1
d_call: .
cdr3_aa: CAISEGHESYNEQFF
cdr3_nt: TGTGCCATCAGTGAAGGACACGAATCCTACAATGAGCAGTTCTTC

clone_size: .
v_call: TRBV6-4
cdr3_length: 15
j_call: TRBJ1-3
d_call: .
cdr3_aa: CASMVGLSSGNTIYF
cdr3_nt: TGTGCCAGCATGGTCGGACTAAGCTCTGGAAACACCATATATTTT

clone_size: few
v_call: TRBV5-1
cdr3_length: 14
j_call: TRBJ1-4
d_call: .
cdr3_aa: CASSISATNEKLFF
cdr3_nt: TGCGCCAGCAGCATCAGTGCAACTAATGAAAAACTGTTTTTT

clone_size: .
v_call: TRBV28
cdr3_length: 15
j_call: TRBJ1-5
d_call: TRBD1
cdr3_aa: CASNPPLTGAQPQHF
cdr3_nt: TGTGCCAGCAACCCCCCCCTGACAGGGGCTCAGCCCCAGCATTTT

clone_size: .
v_call: TRBV5-6
cdr3_length: 13
j_call: TRBJ1-1
d_call: .
cdr3_aa: CASSSPAGTEAFF
cdr3_nt: TGTGCCAGCAGCTCACCGGCCGGCACTGAAGCTTTCTTT

clone_size: .
v_call: TRBV20-1
cdr3_length: 11
j_call: TRBJ2-1
d_call: .
cdr3_aa: CSASNGNEQFF
cdr3_nt: TGCAGTGCTAGTAACGGGAATGAGCAGTTCTTC

clone_size: few
v_call: TRBV28
cdr3_length: 12
j_call: TRBJ2-7
d_call: .
cdr3_aa: CASTNERYEQYF
cdr3_nt: TGTGCCAGCACGAACGAGCGTTACGAGCAGTACTTC

clone_size: .
v_call: TRBV11-2
cdr3_length: 16
j_call: TRBJ2-1
d_call: .
cdr3_aa: CASSLATSPQSNEQFF
cdr3_nt: TGTGCCAGCAGCTTAGCGACTAGTCCACAGTCCAATGAGCAGTTCTTC

clone_size: .
v_call: TRBV10-1
cdr3_length: 17
j_call: TRBJ2-7
d_call: .
cdr3_aa: CASPPGGWTLQAYEQYF
cdr3_nt: TGCGCCAGTCCCCCGGGCGGGTGGACTCTTCAGGCCTACGAGCAGTACTTC

clone_size: .
v_call: TRBV5-8
cdr3_length: 12
j_call: TRBJ2-3
d_call: .
cdr3_aa: CASSRFSDTQYF
cdr3_nt: TGTGCCAGCAGCAGGTTTTCGGATACGCAGTATTTT

clone_size: .
v_call: TRBV6-1
cdr3_length: 15
j_call: TRBJ2-5
d_call: TRBD1
cdr3_aa: CASSEAGQIQETQYF
cdr3_nt: TGTGCCAGCAGTGAAGCGGGACAGATCCAAGAGACCCAGTACTTC

clone_size: few
v_call: TRBV18
cdr3_length: 14
j_call: TRBJ1-5
d_call: TRBD1
cdr3_aa: CASSNRDRDQPQHF
cdr3_nt: TGTGCCAGCTCAAACCGGGACAGGGATCAGCCCCAGCATTTT

clone_size: once
v_call: TRBV4-2
cdr3_length: 12
j_call: TRBJ2-3
d_call: .
cdr3_aa: CASSQVEDTQYF
cdr3_nt: TGTGCCAGCAGCCAAGTGGAAGATACGCAGTATTTT

clone_size: .
v_call: TRBV7-2
cdr3_length: 13
j_call: TRBJ2-3
d_call: TRBD1
cdr3_aa: CASSLYRGNTQYF
cdr3_nt: TGTGCCAGCAGCTTATACAGGGGAAATACGCAGTATTTT

clone_size: .
v_call: TRBV5-4
cdr3_length: 16
j_call: TRBJ1-3
d_call: .
cdr3_aa: CASSLESNRPGNTIYF
cdr3_nt: TGTGCCAGCAGCTTGGAATCAAACAGGCCCGGAAACACCATATATTTT

clone_size: .
v_call: TRBV7-2
cdr3_length: 12
j_call: TRBJ2-7
d_call: .
cdr3_aa: CASSSPSREQYF
cdr3_nt: TGTGCCAGCAGCTCCCCATCCCGGGAGCAGTACTTC

clone_size: .
v_call: TRBV7-9
cdr3_length: 13
j_call: TRBJ1-1
d_call: .
cdr3_aa: CASSLAPPSEAFF
cdr3_nt: TGTGCCAGCAGCTTAGCCCCCCCCTCTGAAGCTTTCTTT

clone_size: .
v_call: TRBV7-9
cdr3_length: 15
j_call: TRBJ2-2
d_call: .
cdr3_aa: CASSLGIPNTGELFF
cdr3_nt: TGTGCCAGCAGCTTGGGGATCCCGAACACCGGGGAGCTGTTTTTT

clone_size: .
v_call: TRBV7-9
cdr3_length: 14
j_call: TRBJ1-2
d_call: TRBD1
cdr3_aa: CASSWYRGGYGYTF
cdr3_nt: TGTGCCAGCAGCTGGTACAGGGGAGGTTATGGCTACACCTTC

clone_size: .
v_call: TRBV5-5
cdr3_length: 12
j_call: TRBJ1-2
d_call: .
cdr3_aa: CASSLSGSGYTF
cdr3_nt: TGTGCCAGCAGCTTGTCCGGGTCTGGCTACACCTTC

clone_size: .
v_call: TRBV5-4
cdr3_length: 13
j_call: TRBJ1-2
d_call: .
cdr3_aa: CASSSTVPGAYTF
cdr3_nt: TGTGCCAGCAGCTCGACGGTTCCGGGGGCATACACCTTC

clone_size: .
v_call: TRBV7-9
cdr3_length: 16
j_call: TRBJ1-5
d_call: TRBD1
cdr3_aa: CASSSGGRGLGQPQHF
cdr3_nt: TGTGCCAGCAGCTCAGGGGGTCGGGGCTTGGGGCAGCCCCAGCATTTT

clone_size: .
v_call: TRBV27
cdr3_length: 14
j_call: TRBJ2-1
d_call: TRBD2
cdr3_aa: CASTPSGTPGQQFF
cdr3_nt: TGTGCCAGCACCCCTAGCGGGACCCCAGGGCAGCAGTTCTTC